This paragraph reports one TCR beta chain. The data stem from a study of blood T cell repertoires in COVID-19. Looking at the study overall: Samples representing acute and convalescent COVID-19 were sourced from the United States, Italy and Spain. Sample material is recorded as cDNA or gDNA derived from T cells, B-cell-depleted T cells, or PBMCs.

As originally analysed: By means of reference gene primer amplification, nucleated cell counts were estimated. This table comes from immunoSEQ multiplex PCR, and its TCRdb copy is limited to in-frame clones, with some not included. D and trimming were read from the DNA, whereas the V and J calls and clone size are those reported in that table. The data contain about 120,000 clones, 75% to 85% of them seen just once; the ten biggest clones take up approximately 3.9%. The CDR3 length is 13 residues. The germline CDR1 and CDR2 sequences are MNHEY and SVGAGI. With V trimmed by 6 bases and J by 6 bases, 2 bases remained unmatched.

The TCR was taken from a woman in her forties or fifties with acute or convalescent COVID-19. Sequencing input: peripheral blood. The chain carries TRBV6-5 and TRBJ1-1; 12 positions agree with TRBD1. The CDR3, as DNA: TGTGCCAGCAGGGGGACAGGGGGCTCTGAAGCTTTCTTT. Residues: CASRGTGGSEAFF.